This entry is about one TCR beta chain. These data belong to a study of control samples from healthy donors and cancer patients. Profiling relied on immunoSEQ multiplex PCR, and the TCRdb table lists in-frame clones only, not all of them. Of 120,000 or so clones in the sample, 80% to 90% are singletons; the top ten hold over 7.5%. There are 13 residues in the CDR3. Trimming stripped 2 bases from V and 8 bases from J, with 10 bases between. In germline, CDR1 is GTSNPN, CDR2 SVGIG (reference sequence). This TCR was recovered from a man in his forties or fifties in good health. The chain has TRBV30 and TRBJ1-6; D gene unclear. The sequencing input was blood. CDR3 DNA: TGTGCCTGGAGTCCACACCAGGATTCACCCCTCCACTTT. It specifies CAWSPHQDSPLHF.